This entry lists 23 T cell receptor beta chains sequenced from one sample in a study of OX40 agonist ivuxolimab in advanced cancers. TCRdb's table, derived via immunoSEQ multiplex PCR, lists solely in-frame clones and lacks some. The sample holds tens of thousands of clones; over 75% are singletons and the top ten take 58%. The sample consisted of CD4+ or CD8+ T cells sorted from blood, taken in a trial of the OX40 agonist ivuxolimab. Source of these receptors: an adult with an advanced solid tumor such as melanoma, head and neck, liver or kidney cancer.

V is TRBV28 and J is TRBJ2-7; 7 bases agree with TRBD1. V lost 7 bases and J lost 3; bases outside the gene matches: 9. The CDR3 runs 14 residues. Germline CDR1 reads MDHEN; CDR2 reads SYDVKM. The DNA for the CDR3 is TGTGCCAGCAAAAAGACAGGGAGAGGCTACGAGCAGTACTTC. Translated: CASKKTGRGYEQYF.

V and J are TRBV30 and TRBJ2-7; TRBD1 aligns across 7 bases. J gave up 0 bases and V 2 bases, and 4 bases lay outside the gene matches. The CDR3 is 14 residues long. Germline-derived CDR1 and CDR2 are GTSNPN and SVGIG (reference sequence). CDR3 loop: CAWSSRDSSYEQYF. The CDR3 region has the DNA TGTGCCTGGAGTTCCCGGGACAGCTCCTACGAGCAGTACTTC.

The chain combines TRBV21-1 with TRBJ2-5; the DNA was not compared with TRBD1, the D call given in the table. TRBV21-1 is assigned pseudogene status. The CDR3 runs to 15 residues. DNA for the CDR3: TGTGCCAGCAGCATGGACAGAGGTGAAAAGGAGACCCAGTACTTC. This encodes CASSMDRGEKETQYF.

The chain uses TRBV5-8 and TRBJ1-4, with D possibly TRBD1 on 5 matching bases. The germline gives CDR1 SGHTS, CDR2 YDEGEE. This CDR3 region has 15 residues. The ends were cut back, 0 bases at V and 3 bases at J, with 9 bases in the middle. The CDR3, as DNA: TGTGCCAGCAGCTTGGTAGACAGATCTAATGAAAAACTGTTTTTT. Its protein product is CASSLVDRSNEKLFF.

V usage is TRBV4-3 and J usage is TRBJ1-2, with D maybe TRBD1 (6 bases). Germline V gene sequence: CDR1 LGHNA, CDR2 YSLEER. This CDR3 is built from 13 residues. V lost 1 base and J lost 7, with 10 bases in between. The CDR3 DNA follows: TGCGCCAGCAGCCAAGGGGGGGCTCGTGGCTACACCTTC. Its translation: CASSQGGARGYTF.

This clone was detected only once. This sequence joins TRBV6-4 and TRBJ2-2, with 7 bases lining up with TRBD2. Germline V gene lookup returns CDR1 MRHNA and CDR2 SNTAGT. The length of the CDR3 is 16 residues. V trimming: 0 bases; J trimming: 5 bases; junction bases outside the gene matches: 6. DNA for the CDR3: TGTGCCAGCAGTGACTCGATTGGGGGGGTGACCGGGGAGCTGTTTTTT. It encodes CASSDSIGGVTGELFF.

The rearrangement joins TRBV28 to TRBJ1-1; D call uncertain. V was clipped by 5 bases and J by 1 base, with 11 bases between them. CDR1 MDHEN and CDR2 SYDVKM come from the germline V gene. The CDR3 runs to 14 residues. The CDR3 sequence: CASSVRVGNTEAFF. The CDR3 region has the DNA TGTGCCAGCAGTGTGAGGGTGGGGAACACTGAAGCTTTCTTT.

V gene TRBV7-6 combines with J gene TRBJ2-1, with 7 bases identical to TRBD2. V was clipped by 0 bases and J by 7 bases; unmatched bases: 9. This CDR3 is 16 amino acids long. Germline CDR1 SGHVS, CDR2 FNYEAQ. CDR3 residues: CASSLAGAGEWNEQFF. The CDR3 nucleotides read TGTGCCAGCAGCTTAGCGGGTGCGGGGGAGTGGAATGAGCAGTTCTTC.

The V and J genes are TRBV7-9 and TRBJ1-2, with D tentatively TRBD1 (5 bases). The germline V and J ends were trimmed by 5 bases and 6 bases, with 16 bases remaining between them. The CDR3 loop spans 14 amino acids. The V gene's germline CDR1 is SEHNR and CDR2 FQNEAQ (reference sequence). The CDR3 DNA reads TGTGCCAGCAGCGGTGGGGGGTACAGTGATGGCTACACCTTC. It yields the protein CASSGGGYSDGYTF. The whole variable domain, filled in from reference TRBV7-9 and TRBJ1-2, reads DTGVSQNPRHKITKRGQNVTFRCDPISEHNRLYWYRQTLGQGPEFLTYFQNEAQLEKSRLLSDRFSAERPKGSFSTLEIQRTEQGDSAMYLCASSGGGYSDGYTFGSGTRLTVV.

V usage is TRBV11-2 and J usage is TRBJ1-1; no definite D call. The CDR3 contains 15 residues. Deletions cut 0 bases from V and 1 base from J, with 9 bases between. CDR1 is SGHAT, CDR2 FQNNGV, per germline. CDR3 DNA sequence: TGTGCCAGCAGCTTAGATCTCCAGCCGAACACTGAAGCTTTCTTT. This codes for CASSLDLQPNTEAFF.

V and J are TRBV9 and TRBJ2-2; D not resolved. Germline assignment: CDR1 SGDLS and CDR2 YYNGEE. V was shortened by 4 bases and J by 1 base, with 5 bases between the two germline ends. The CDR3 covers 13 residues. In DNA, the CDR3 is TGTGCCAGCAGCTTAGAGAACACCGGGGAGCTGTTTTTT. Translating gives CASSLENTGELFF.

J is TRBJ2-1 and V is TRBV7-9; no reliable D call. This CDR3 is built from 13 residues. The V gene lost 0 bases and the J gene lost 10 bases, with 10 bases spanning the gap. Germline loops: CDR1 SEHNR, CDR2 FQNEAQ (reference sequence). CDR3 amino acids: CASSLADPDEQFF. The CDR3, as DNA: TGTGCCAGCAGCTTAGCGGACCCCGACGAGCAGTTCTTC. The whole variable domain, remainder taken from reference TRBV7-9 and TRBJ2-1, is DTGVSQNPRHKITKRGQNVTFRCDPISEHNRLYWYRQTLGQGPEFLTYFQNEAQLEKSRLLSDRFSAERPKGSFSTLEIQRTEQGDSAMYLCASSLADPDEQFFGPGTRLTVL.

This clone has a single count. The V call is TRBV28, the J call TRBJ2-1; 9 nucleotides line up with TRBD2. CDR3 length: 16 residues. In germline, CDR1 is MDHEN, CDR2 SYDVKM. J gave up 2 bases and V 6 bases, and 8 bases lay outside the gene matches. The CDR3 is CASSERGGETYNEQFF. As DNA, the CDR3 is TGTGCCAGCAGCGAGCGCGGGGGGGAGACCTACAATGAGCAGTTCTTC.

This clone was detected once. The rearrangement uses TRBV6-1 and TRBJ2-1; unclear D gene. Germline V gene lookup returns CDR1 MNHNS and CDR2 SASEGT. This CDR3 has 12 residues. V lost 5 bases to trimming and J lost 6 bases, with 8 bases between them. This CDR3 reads CASSYILNEQFF. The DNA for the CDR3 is TGTGCCAGCAGTTATATTCTCAATGAGCAGTTCTTC.

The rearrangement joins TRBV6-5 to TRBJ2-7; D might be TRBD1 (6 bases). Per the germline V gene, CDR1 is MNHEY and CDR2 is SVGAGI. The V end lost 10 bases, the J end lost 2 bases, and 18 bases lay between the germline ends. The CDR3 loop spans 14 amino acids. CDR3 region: CATTKGGTPYEQYF. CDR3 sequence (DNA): TGTGCCACCACGAAAGGGGGAACCCCCTACGAGCAGTACTTC.

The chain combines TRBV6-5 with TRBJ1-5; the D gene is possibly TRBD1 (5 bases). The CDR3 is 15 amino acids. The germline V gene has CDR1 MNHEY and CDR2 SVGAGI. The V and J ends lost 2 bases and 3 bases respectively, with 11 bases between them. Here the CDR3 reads CASSYGRGLNQPQHF. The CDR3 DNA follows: TGTGCCAGCAGTTACGGGAGGGGCCTCAATCAGCCCCAGCATTTT.

As DNA, the CDR3 is TGCGCCAGCAGCCAAGATTTCGTGGCGGAATACAATGAGCAGTTCTTC. Translated: CASSQDFVAEYNEQFF. This chain joins TRBV4-3 and TRBJ2-1, with D uncertain. The germline gives CDR1 LGHNA, CDR2 YSLEER. The length of the CDR3 is 16 residues. Trimming took off 0 bases at V and 4 bases at J, with 13 bases between the two ends.

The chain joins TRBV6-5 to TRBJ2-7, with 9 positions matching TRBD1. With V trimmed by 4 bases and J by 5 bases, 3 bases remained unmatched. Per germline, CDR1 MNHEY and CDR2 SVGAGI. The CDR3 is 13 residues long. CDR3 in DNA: TGTGCCAGCAGTTTGGGACAGGGTAACGAGCAGTACTTC. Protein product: CASSLGQGNEQYF.

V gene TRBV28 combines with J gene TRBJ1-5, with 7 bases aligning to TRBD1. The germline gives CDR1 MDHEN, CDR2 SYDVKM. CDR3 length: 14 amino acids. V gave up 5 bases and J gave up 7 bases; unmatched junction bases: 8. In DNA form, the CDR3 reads TGTGCCAGCAGTCCCGGACAGGTTGAACAGCCCCAGCATTTT. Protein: CASSPGQVEQPQHF. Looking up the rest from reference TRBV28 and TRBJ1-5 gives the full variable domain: DVKVTQSSRYLVKRTGEKVFLECVQDMDHENMFWYRQDPGLGLRLIYFSYDVKMKEKGDIPEGYSVSREKKERFSLILESASTNQTSMYLCASSPGQVEQPQHFGDGTRLSIL.

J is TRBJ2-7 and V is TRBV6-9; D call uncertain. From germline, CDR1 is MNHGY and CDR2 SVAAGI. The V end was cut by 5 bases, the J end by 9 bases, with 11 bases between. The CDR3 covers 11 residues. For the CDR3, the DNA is TGTGCCAGCAGTGAGACCTTACGGCAGTACTTC. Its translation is CASSETLRQYF.

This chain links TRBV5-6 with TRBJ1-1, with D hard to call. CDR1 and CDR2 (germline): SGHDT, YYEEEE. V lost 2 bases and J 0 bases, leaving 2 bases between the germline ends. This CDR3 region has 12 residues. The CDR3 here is CASSLMNTEAFF. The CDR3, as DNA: TGTGCCAGCAGCTTAATGAACACTGAAGCTTTCTTT.

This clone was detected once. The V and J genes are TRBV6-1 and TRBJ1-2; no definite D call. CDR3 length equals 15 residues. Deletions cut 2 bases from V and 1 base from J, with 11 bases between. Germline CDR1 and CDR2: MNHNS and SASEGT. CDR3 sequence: CASSEIIGINYGYTF. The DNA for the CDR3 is TGTGCCAGCAGTGAAATAATAGGGATTAACTATGGCTACACCTTC.

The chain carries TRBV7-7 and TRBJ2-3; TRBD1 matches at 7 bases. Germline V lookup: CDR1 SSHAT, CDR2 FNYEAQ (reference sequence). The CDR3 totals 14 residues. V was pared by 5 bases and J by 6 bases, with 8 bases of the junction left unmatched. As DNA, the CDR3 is TGTGCCAGCAGCCACGACAGGGTAACTGATACGCAGTATTTT. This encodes CASSHDRVTDTQYF.